These 10 T cell receptor beta chains came from one sample sequenced in a study of blood T cell repertoires in COVID-19. Libraries were prepared by immunoSEQ multiplex PCR; TCRdb keeps only in-frame clonotypes and omits some of them. The sample lists approximately 150,000 clones; approximately 81% were seen once. Sequenced input: PBMCs or T cells enriched from blood (not recorded which). The receptors shown here come from a woman aged 35 to 49 with acute COVID-19.

CDR3 nucleotide sequence: TGCGCCAGCAGCCGGTGGCCCGGGGAGGGGTACACCTTC. Protein product: CASSRWPGEGYTF. The V and J genes are TRBV4-1 and TRBJ1-2, with a possible D match to TRBD1 (5 bases). Germline loops: CDR1 MGHRA, CDR2 YSYEKL. Trimming stripped 4 bases from V and 11 bases from J, with 17 bases between. There are 13 residues in the CDR3.

The V call is TRBV7-8, the J call TRBJ2-1, with TRBD2 matching 16 bases. This CDR3 is built from 19 residues. Trimming removed 4 bases from V and 4 bases from J; junction bases left unmatched: 10. Germline CDR1 SGHVS, CDR2 FQNEAQ. The CDR3 region is CASSSPGLAGGPYYNEQFF. The CDR3 DNA is TGTGCCAGCAGCTCACCGGGACTAGCGGGAGGGCCGTATTACAATGAGCAGTTCTTC.

This chain joins TRBV5-1 and TRBJ2-7; 7 bases line up with TRBD1. Losses at the gene ends were 2 bases for V and 5 bases for J; bases not matched to a gene: 7. The germline V gene has CDR1 SGHRS and CDR2 YFSETQ. The CDR3 sequence is 14 residues long. The chain's CDR3 is CASSFDREWNEQYF. The CDR3, as DNA: TGCGCCAGCAGCTTCGACAGGGAGTGGAACGAGCAGTACTTC.

This clone appeared once. This chain joins TRBV3-1 (or the pseudogene TRBV3-2) and TRBJ2-5, with 14 bases that match TRBD2. The CDR3 totals 17 residues. The junction had 5 bases not matched to a gene; V was cut back by 0 bases and J by 5 bases. Germline V CDR1 and CDR2: LGHDT, YNNKEL (reference sequence). The chain's CDR3 is CASSQDRLAGGEETQYF. The CDR3 DNA follows: TGTGCCAGCAGCCAAGATAGACTAGCGGGAGGGGAGGAGACCCAGTACTTC.

The rearrangement uses TRBV6-1 and TRBJ2-5; no clear D. Germline V lookup: CDR1 MNHNS, CDR2 SASEGT. V shed 2 bases and J shed 3 bases, with 13 bases lying between them. The CDR3 has 15 residues. For the CDR3, the DNA is TGTGCCAGCAGTGAATCGGTGCGGCCAGAAGAGACCCAGTACTTC. It codes for CASSESVRPEETQYF.

This clone was recorded many times. V and J are TRBV11-2 and TRBJ2-5; TRBD2 agrees at 10 bases. The V gene end was trimmed by 3 bases and the J gene end by 4 bases; junction bases not matched to a gene: 2. Germline loops: CDR1 SGHAT, CDR2 FQNNGV. The CDR3 sequence is 14 residues long. The CDR3 region is CASSFRTSGETQYF. The CDR3 DNA reads TGTGCCAGCAGCTTTAGGACTAGCGGAGAGACCCAGTACTTC.

J is TRBJ2-3 and V is TRBV12-3 or TRBV12-4; D might be TRBD2 (5 bases). There are 13 residues in the CDR3. The V end was cut by 7 bases, the J end by 9 bases, with 17 bases between. DNA of the CDR3: TGTGCCAGCATCCTAGGAGGCGTGCGCACGCAGTATTTT. Translation gives CASILGGVRTQYF.

This clone was detected once. The V call is TRBV6-5, the J call TRBJ2-7; 7 bases are shared with TRBD2. The CDR3 runs to 15 residues. Germline values: CDR1 MNHEY, CDR2 SVGAGI. V was clipped by 0 bases and J by 4 bases; unmatched bases: 6. For the CDR3, the DNA is TGTGCCAGCAGTTACTCGGGGGGGAGTGGATACGAGCAGTACTTC. Translated: CASSYSGGSGYEQYF.

This chain uses TRBV11-2 with TRBJ2-2, with D possibly being TRBD2 (6 bases). This CDR3 contains 14 residues. Germline assignment: CDR1 SGHAT and CDR2 FQNNGV. Trimming left V 3 bases short and J 6 bases short, with 11 bases between. CDR3 in DNA: TGTGCCAGCAGCTTGGGTCGGGAGCCCGGGGAGCTGTTTTTT. Its protein product is CASSLGREPGELFF.

The CDR3 is CAWSIGTSGSTDTQYF. For the CDR3, the DNA is TGTGCCTGGAGTATAGGTACTAGCGGCAGCACAGATACGCAGTATTTT. The chain has TRBV30 and TRBJ2-3; 8 nucleotides align to TRBD2. Germline V gene data show CDR1 as GTSNPN and CDR2 as SVGIG (reference sequence). Trimming took 2 bases from V and 0 from J; bases not matched to a gene: 7. There are 16 residues in the CDR3.